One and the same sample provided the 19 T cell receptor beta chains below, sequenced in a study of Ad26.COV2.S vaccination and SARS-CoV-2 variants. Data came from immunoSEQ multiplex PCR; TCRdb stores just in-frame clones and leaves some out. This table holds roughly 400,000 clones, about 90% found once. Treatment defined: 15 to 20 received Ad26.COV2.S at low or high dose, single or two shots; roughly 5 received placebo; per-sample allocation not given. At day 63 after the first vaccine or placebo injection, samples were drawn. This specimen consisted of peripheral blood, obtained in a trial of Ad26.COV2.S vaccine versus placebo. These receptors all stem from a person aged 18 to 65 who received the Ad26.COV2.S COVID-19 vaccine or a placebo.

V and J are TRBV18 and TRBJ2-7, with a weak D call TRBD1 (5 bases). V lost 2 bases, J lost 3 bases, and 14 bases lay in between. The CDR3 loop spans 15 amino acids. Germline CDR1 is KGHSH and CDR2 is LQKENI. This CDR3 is CASSPSAGFFYEQYF. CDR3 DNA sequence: TGTGCCAGCTCACCATCGGCAGGGTTCTTCTACGAGCAGTACTTC.

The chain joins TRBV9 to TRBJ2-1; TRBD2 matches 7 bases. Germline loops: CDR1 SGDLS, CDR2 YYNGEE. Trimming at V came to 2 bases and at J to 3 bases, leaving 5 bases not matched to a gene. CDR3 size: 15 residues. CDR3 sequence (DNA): TGTGCCAGCAGCGTTTCCGGGACTATCTACAATGAGCAGTTCTTC. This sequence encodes CASSVSGTIYNEQFF.

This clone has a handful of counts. This chain's CDR3 is CASSRTSGIYNEQFF. Here the CDR3 DNA reads TGTGCCAGCAGTCGGACTAGCGGAATCTACAATGAGCAGTTCTTC. The V call is TRBV2, the J call TRBJ2-1, with 10 bases matching TRBD2. Germline loops: CDR1 SNHLY, CDR2 FYNNEI. The CDR3 is 15 amino acids. V was pared by 5 bases and J by 3 bases, with 4 bases of the junction left unmatched. The entire variable domain, with the rest obtained from reference TRBV2 and TRBJ2-1, is as follows: EPEVTQTPSHQVTQMGQEVILRCVPISNHLYFYWYRQILGQKVEFLVSFYNNEISEKSEIFDDQFSVERPDGSNFTLKIRSTKLEDSAMYFCASSRTSGIYNEQFFGPGTRLTVL.

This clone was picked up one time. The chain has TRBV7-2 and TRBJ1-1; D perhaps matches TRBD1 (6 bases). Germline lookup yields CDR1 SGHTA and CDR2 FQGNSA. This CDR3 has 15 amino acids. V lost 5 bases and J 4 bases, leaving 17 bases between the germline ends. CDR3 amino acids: CASSPSGRGVTEAFF. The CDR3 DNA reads TGTGCCAGCAGCCCGTCCGGCAGGGGTGTCACTGAAGCTTTCTTT.

The DNA for the CDR3 is TGCGCCAGCAGAACCGGAACAGGGGCAGGCTATGGCTACACCTTC. Its protein is CASRTGTGAGYGYTF. The V and J genes are TRBV5-1 and TRBJ1-2; 7 bases line up with TRBD1. CDR3 length: 15 residues. Germline lookup yields CDR1 SGHRS and CDR2 YFSETQ. V trimming: 5 bases; J trimming: 4 bases; junction bases outside the gene matches: 11.

CDR3 loop: CASRDRVTYGYTF. CDR3 bases: TGTGCCAGCAGGGACAGGGTGACCTATGGCTACACCTTC. The chain couples TRBV27 to TRBJ1-2; 8 nucleotides match TRBD1. J gave up 4 bases and V 6 bases, and 4 bases lay outside the gene matches. The germline V gene encodes CDR1 MNHEY and CDR2 SMNVEV (reference sequence). This CDR3 is built from 13 residues.

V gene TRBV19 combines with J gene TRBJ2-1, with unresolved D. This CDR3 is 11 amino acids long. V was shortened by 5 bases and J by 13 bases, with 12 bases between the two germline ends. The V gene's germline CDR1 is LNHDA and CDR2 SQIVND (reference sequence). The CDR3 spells CASSSGPLQFF. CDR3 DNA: TGTGCCAGTAGTTCCGGGCCACTCCAGTTCTTC.

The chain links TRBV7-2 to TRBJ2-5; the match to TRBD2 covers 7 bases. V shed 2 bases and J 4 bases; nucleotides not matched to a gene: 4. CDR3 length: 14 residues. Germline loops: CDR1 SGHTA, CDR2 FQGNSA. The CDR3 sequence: CASSLTGGIETQYF. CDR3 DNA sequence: TGTGCCAGCAGCTTAACGGGAGGAATAGAGACCCAGTACTTC.

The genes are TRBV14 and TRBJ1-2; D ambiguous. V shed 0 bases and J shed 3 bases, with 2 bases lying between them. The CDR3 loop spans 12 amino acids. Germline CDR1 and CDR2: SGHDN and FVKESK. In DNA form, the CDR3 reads TGTGCCAGCAGCCAAGACTACTATGGCTACACCTTC. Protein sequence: CASSQDYYGYTF. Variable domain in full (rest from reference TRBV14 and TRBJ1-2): EAGVTQFPSHSVIEKGQTVTLRCDPISGHDNLYWYRRVMGKEIKFLLHFVKESKQDESGMPNNRFLAERTGGTYSTLKVQPAELEDSGVYFCASSQDYYGYTFGSGTRLTVV.

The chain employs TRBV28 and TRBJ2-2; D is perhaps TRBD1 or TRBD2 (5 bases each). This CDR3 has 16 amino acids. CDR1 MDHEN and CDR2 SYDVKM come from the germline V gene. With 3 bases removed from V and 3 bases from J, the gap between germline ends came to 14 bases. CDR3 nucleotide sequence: TGTGCCAGCAGTTTTGCTTGGCAGGGAGACACCGGGGAGCTGTTTTTT. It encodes CASSFAWQGDTGELFF. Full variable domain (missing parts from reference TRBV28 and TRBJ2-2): DVKVTQSSRYLVKRTGEKVFLECVQDMDHENMFWYRQDPGLGLRLIYFSYDVKMKEKGDIPEGYSVSREKKERFSLILESASTNQTSMYLCASSFAWQGDTGELFFGEGSRLTVL.

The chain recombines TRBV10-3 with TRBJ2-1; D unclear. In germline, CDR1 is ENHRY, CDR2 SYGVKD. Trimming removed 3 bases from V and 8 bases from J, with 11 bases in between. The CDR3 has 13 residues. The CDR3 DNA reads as TGTGCCATCAGTGAACAGAGTGGGGATGAGCAGTTCTTC. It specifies CAISEQSGDEQFF.

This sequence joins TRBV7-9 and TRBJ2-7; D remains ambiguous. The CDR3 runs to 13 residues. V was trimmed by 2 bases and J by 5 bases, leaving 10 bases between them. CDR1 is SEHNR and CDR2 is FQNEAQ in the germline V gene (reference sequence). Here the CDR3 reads CASSLRVEDEQYF. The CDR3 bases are TGTGCCAGCAGCTTACGGGTAGAGGACGAGCAGTACTTC.

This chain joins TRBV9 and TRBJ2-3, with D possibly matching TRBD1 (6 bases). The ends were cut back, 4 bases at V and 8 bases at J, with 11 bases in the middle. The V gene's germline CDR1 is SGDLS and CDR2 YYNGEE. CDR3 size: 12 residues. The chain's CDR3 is CASSLGGPTQYF. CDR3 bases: TGTGCCAGCAGCTTAGGGGGTCCTACGCAGTATTTT.

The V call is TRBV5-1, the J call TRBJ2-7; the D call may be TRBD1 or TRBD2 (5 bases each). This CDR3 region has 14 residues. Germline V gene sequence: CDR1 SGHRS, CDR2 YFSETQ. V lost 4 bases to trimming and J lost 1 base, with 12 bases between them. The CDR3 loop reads CASSLGVLSYEQYF. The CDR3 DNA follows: TGCGCCAGCAGCCTGGGGGTTTTGTCCTACGAGCAGTACTTC.

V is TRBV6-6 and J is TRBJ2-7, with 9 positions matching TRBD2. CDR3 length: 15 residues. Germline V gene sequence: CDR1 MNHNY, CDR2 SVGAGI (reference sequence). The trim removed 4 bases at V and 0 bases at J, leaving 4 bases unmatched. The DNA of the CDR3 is TGTGCCAGCAGTTCCCGACTAGCGGTCTCCTACGAGCAGTACTTC. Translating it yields CASSSRLAVSYEQYF.

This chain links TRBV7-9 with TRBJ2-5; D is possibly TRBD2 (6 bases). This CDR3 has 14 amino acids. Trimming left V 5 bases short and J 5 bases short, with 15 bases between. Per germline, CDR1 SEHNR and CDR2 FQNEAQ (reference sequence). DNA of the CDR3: TGTGCCAGCAGCGAGACTAGTTGGGCGGAGACCCAGTACTTC. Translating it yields CASSETSWAETQYF.

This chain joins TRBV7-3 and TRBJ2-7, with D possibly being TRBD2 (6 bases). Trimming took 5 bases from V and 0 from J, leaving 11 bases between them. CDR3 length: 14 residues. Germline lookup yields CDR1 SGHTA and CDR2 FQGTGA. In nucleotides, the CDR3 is TGTGCCAGCAGCCGGGACTCGAGCTCCTACGAGCAGTACTTC. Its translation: CASSRDSSSYEQYF.

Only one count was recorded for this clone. DNA of the CDR3: TGTGCCAGCAGTTTATCCGGGAGGGCATCCTACGAGCAGTACTTC. Protein: CASSLSGRASYEQYF. J is TRBJ2-7 and V is TRBV28, with 8 bases fitting TRBD2. The CDR3 totals 15 residues. The V and J ends lost 1 base and 1 base, in that order; junction bases with no gene match: 3. Germline CDR1 is MDHEN and CDR2 is SYDVKM.

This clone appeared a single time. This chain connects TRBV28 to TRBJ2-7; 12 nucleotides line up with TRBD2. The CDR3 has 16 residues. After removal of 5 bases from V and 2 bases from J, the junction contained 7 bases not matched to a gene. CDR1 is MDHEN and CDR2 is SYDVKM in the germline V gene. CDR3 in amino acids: CASSILAGGLPYEQYF. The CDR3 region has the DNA TGTGCCAGCAGTATCCTAGCGGGAGGGCTTCCCTACGAGCAGTACTTC.